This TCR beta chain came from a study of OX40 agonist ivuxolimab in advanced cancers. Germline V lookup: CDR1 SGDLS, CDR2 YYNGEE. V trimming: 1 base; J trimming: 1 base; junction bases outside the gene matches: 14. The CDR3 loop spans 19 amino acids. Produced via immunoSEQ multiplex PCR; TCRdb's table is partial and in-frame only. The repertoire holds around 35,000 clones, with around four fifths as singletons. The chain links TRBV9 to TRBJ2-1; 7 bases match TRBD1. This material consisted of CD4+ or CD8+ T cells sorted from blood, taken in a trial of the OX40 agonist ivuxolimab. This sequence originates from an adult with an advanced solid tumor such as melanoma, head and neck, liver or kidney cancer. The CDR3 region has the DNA TGTGCCAGCAGCGTACCTAATTCTACAGGGGAGTGGTCCTACAATGAGCAGTTCTTC. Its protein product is CASSVPNSTGEWSYNEQFF. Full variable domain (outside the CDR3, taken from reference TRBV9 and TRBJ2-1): DSGVTQTPKHLITATGQRVTLRCSPRSGDLSVYWYQQSLDQGLQFLIQYYNGEERAKGNILERFSAQQFPDLHSELNLSSLELGDSALYFCASSVPNSTGEWSYNEQFFGPGTRLTVL.